This T cell receptor (beta chain) was observed in a study of cytomegalovirus exposure and HLA in healthy donors. General observations from the study: Rarity marked most TCR sequences, yet some public TCRs occurred in many donors. The investigators catalogued 160 or so TCR beta chains as cytomegalovirus-associated. It was reportedly the case that the classifier diagnosed cytomegalovirus status with high specificity and sensitivity.

CDR1 is PRHDT, CDR2 FYEKMQ, per germline (reference sequence). V was clipped by 5 bases and J by 2 bases; unmatched bases: 5. CDR3 length equals 14 residues. The donors were members of the approximately 130-subject validation cohort (separate from the roughly 660-subject first cohort). Here immunoSEQ multiplex PCR was the method, and the copy in TCRdb shows in-frame clones only, minus some. The table includes about 180,000 clones, about 85% detected once. About this clone: Its antigen remains unidentified.

The V call is TRBV13, the J call TRBJ2-7; 8 bases are shared with TRBD1. Specimen: PBMCs. The clonotype originates from a man between 18 and 29 years old in good health and CMV-seropositive. The CDR3 nucleotides read TGTGCCAGCAGCCTACAGGGGGTCCCCTACGAGCAGTACTTC. Translated, it gives CASSLQGVPYEQYF.